Listed below are T cell receptor beta chains from one sample, sequenced in a study of blood T cell repertoires in COVID-19. Profiling relied on immunoSEQ multiplex PCR, and the TCRdb table lists in-frame clones only, not all of them. The sample contains over 200,000 clones, about 83% of which appear only once. The sample was peripheral blood. Source of these receptors: a young woman with COVID-19, enrolled during active disease. The CDR3 runs from the conserved cysteine through the conserved F or W. The D gene is left open where the match is weak. Expanded clones are given a class, and other clones once, few, many or no size at all.

>13|TRBV5-6|-|TRBJ2-5|-
TGTGCCAGCACCCAGAAGGGAGGAGAGACCCAGTACTTC
CASTQKGGETQYF
>16|TRBV19|-|TRBJ2-3|-
TGTGCCAGTAGTATGCGAGGGGGCGCGGGGATTAATACGCAGTATTTT
CASSMRGGAGINTQYF
>15|TRBV7-6|-|TRBJ1-1|-
TGTGCCAGCAGCTTAGATCCGGGGGGGAGCACTGAAGCTTTCTTT
CASSLDPGGSTEAFF
>14|TRBV28|-|TRBJ1-1|-
TGTGCCAGCAGTCCTCGGAGGGAATTAACTGAAGCTTTCTTT
CASSPRRELTEAFF
>15|TRBV7-3|-|TRBJ2-1|-
TGTGCCAGCAGCCTAGGCTGGACAGAATACAATGAGCAGTTCTTC
CASSLGWTEYNEQFF
>15|TRBV19|-|TRBJ1-5|-
TGTGCCAGCACGGAGGAGTCTGGGCGCAATCAGCCCCAGCATTTT
CASTEESGRNQPQHF
>12|TRBV9|-|TRBJ2-2|-
TGTGCCAGCGGGAGAAGCACCGGGGAGCTGTTTTTT
CASGRSTGELFF
>19|TRBV7-2|-|TRBJ2-6|TRBD1
TGTGCCAGCAGCTTAGTTTCTGGACAGGGGAGTTCTGGGGCCAACGTCCTGACTTTC
CASSLVSGQGSSGANVLTF
>16|TRBV9|-|TRBJ2-3|TRBD2
TGTGCCAGCAGCGTGACTAGCGGGGGGAGCACAGATACGCAGTATTTT
CASSVTSGGSTDTQYF
>14|TRBV5-4|once|TRBJ2-7|TRBD1
TGTGCCAGCAGCTTCGGGACAGGGGGAGACGAGCAGTACTTC
CASSFGTGGDEQYF
>12|TRBV27|-|TRBJ1-6|-
TGTGCCAGCAGTCCCCCCGGGTCACCCCTCCACTTT
CASSPPGSPLHF
>15|TRBV29-1|-|TRBJ2-7|TRBD2
TGCAGCGTTGAACATCCGACTAGCGGGCGTCGGGAGCAGTACTTC
CSVEHPTSGRREQYF
>15|TRBV5-1|once|TRBJ1-1|-
TGCGCCAGCAGCTTGGAAAGACTAATGAACACTGAAGCTTTCTTT
CASSLERLMNTEAFF
>16|TRBV6-2/TRBV6-3|once|TRBJ2-7|TRBD2
TGTGCCAGCAGTTACTCGCAAGCGGGGGGCTATTACGAGCAGTACTTC
CASSYSQAGGYYEQYF
>17|TRBV3-1/TRBV3-2|-|TRBJ2-5|-
TGTGCCAGCAGCCAAGATGAACCCTGGGGGGGCTGGGAGACCCAGTACTTC
CASSQDEPWGGWETQYF
>16|TRBV15|-|TRBJ1-3|TRBD1
TGTGCCACCAGCAGAGAACGGACAGGGCGTATAAACACCATATATTTT
CATSRERTGRINTIYF
>17|TRBV28|-|TRBJ2-2|TRBD1
TGTGCCAGCAGTTTATGGGTCGGACAGGGGCACACCGGGGAGCTGTTTTTT
CASSLWVGQGHTGELFF
>14|TRBV25-1|-|TRBJ2-2|-
TGTGCCAGCAGTGGAGGGGGGGACCACGGGGAGCTGTTTTTT
CASSGGGDHGELFF
>13|TRBV2|-|TRBJ2-3|-
TGTGCCAGCAGTGTTACAGGCACAGATACGCAGTATTTT
CASSVTGTDTQYF
>16|TRBV7-2|-|TRBJ2-5|TRBD2
TGTGCCAGCAGCTTAGAGTTGGGACTAGCTGGTGAGACCCAGTACTTC
CASSLELGLAGETQYF
>16|TRBV27|-|TRBJ1-1|-
TGTGCCAGCAGTTTATCACCGGGTAGCGGTAACACTGAAGCTTTCTTT
CASSLSPGSGNTEAFF
>13|TRBV6-5|-|TRBJ2-7|-
TGTGCCAGCACGGTCCTAGGGGTCTACGAGCAGTACTTC
CASTVLGVYEQYF
>18|TRBV7-2|-|TRBJ2-5|TRBD2
TGTGCCAGCAGCTTCGGGTTCTATAGCGGGAGGGCCCTGGAGACCCAGTACTTC
CASSFGFYSGRALETQYF
>13|TRBV5-6|-|TRBJ1-3|-
TGTGCCAGCAGCTTGGGGGCCGGAAACACCATATATTTT
CASSLGAGNTIYF
>16|TRBV27|-|TRBJ2-1|-
TGTGCCAGCACCCCTAGGGGAAGGGTCCCCTACAATGAGCAGTTCTTC
CASTPRGRVPYNEQFF
>15|TRBV5-4|-|TRBJ1-4|-
TGTGCCAGCAGCTTGGGAGGCAGGGATAATGAAAAACTGTTTTTT
CASSLGGRDNEKLFF
>13|TRBV6-2/TRBV6-3|-|TRBJ2-1|-
TGTGCCAGCAGCTCTAGACTGTACAATGAGCAGTTCTTC
CASSSRLYNEQFF
>16|TRBV9|-|TRBJ2-2|-
TGTGCCAGCAGCGTCAACAGGGTATCGGGTACCGGGGAGCTGTTTTTT
CASSVNRVSGTGELFF
>14|TRBV30|-|TRBJ2-4|TRBD1
TGTGCCTGGAATCCGACAGGGATAAGAAACATTCAGTACTTC
CAWNPTGIRNIQYF
>13|TRBV27|-|TRBJ2-1|-
TGTGCCAGCAGGGGGAGCTCCTACAATGAGCAGTTCTTC
CASRGSSYNEQFF
>19|TRBV19|-|TRBJ1-5|TRBD1
TGTGCCAGTAGCCCAACCGGGACAGGTTTATCCTATAGCAATCAGCCCCAGCATTTT
CASSPTGTGLSYSNQPQHF
>13|TRBV30|once|TRBJ1-1|-
TGTGCCGTTACAAAAGGAGGTAACACTGAAGCTTTCTTT
CAVTKGGNTEAFF
>16|TRBV5-1|-|TRBJ1-2|-
TGCGCCAGCAGCCAAAATGATGCAAGGGGTAACTATGGCTACACCTTC
CASSQNDARGNYGYTF
>10|TRBV20-1|-|TRBJ2-7|-
TGCAGTGCTACAGGGGACGAGCAGTACTTC
CSATGDEQYF
>16|TRBV7-2|-|TRBJ2-4|-
TGTGCCAGCAGCTTAGCCCCTGACAGCCGGAAAAACATTCAGTACTTC
CASSLAPDSRKNIQYF
>13|TRBV9|-|TRBJ2-2|-
TGTGCCAGCAGCGCTCAGGTACCCGGGGAGCTGTTTTTT
CASSAQVPGELFF
>16|TRBV2|once|TRBJ2-1|TRBD2
TGTGCCAGCAGAGGCCCGGGACTAGCGGGAGACAATGAGCAGTTCTTC
CASRGPGLAGDNEQFF
>15|TRBV5-4|-|TRBJ2-6|-
TGTGCCAGCAGTATCGGGGGATCTGGGGCCAACGTCCTGACTTTC
CASSIGGSGANVLTF